This T cell receptor (beta chain) appears in the sequencing data of a study of blood T cell repertoires in COVID-19. Study summary: The study drew acute and convalescent COVID-19 samples from the United States, Italy and Spain. PBMCs, B-cell-depleted T cells, or T cells were the source of the cDNA or gDNA that made up the material.

Methods used by the authors: Reference gene primer amplification yielded estimated nucleated cell counts. The table came from immunoSEQ multiplex PCR; TCRdb's copy has only in-frame clones and leaves some out. V and J calls and clone size come straight from that table; D and trimming were deduced from the DNA. This sample carries around 86,000 clones, around 87% of them seen once, and the ten largest clones take approximately 7%. Germline lookup yields CDR1 SNHLY and CDR2 FYNNEI. V lost 5 bases, J lost 5 bases, and 12 bases lay in between. This CDR3 contains 13 residues. J is TRBJ1-2 and V is TRBV2; D is uncertain. Sample: peripheral blood. The source is a human donor with acute or convalescent COVID-19. The donor label of this sample is uncertain. Written as DNA, the CDR3 is TGTGCCAGCAGTTACGGCCGAGGGTATGGCTACACCTTC. Translation gives CASSYGRGYGYTF.